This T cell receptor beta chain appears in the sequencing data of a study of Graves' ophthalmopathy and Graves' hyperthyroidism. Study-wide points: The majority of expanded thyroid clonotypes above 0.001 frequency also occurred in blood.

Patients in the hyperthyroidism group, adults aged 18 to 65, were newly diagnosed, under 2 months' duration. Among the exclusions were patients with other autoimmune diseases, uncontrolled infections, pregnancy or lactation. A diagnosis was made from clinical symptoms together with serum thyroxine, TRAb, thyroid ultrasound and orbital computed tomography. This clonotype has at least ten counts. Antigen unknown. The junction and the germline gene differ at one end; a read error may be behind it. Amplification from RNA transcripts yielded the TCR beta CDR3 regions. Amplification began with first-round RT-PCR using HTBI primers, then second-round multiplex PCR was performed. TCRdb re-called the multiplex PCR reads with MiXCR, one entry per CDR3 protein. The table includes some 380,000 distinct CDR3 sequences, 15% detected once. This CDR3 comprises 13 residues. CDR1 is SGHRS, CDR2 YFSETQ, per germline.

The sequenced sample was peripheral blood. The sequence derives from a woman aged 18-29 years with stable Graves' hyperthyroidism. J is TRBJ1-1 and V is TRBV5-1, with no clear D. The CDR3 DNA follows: TGCGCCAGCCGCTTTCAAGTGAACACTGAAGCTTTCTTT. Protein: CASRFQVNTEAFF.